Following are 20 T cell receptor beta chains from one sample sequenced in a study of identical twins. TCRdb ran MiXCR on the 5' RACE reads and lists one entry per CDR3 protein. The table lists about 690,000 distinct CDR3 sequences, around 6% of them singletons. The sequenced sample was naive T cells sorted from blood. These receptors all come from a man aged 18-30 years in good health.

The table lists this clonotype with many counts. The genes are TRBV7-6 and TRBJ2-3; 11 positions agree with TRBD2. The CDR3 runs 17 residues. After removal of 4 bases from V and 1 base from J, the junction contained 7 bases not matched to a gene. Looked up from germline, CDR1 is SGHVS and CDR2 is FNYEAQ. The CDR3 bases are TGTGCCAGCAGCTACGAACTAGCGGGAGCGGGCACAGATACGCAGTATTTT. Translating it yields CASSYELAGAGTDTQYF.

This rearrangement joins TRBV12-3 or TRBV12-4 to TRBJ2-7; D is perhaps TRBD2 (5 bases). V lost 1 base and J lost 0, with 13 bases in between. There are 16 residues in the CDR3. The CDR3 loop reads CASSLGHGMSSYEQYF. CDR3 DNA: TGTGCCAGCAGTTTAGGCCACGGGATGAGCTCCTACGAGCAGTACTTC.

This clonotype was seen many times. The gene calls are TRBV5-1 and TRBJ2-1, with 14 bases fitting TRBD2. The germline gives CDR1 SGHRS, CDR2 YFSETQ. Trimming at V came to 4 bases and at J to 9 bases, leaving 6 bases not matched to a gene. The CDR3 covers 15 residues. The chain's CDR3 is CASSPGLAGAVEQFF. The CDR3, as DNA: TGCGCCAGCAGCCCGGGACTAGCGGGAGCTGTTGAGCAGTTCTTC.

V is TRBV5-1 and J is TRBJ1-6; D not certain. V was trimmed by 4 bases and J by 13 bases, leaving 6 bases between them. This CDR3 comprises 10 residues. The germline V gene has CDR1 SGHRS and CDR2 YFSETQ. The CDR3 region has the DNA TGCGCCAGCAGCCCAGCCCCCCTCCACTTT. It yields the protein CASSPAPLHF.

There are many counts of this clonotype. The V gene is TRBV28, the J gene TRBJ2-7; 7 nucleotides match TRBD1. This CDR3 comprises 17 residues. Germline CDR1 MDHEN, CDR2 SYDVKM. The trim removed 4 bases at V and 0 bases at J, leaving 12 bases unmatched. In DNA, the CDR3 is TGTGCCAGCAGTTGGGACAGTCTAATCTTTGGCTCCTACGAGCAGTACTTC. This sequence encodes CASSWDSLIFGSYEQYF.

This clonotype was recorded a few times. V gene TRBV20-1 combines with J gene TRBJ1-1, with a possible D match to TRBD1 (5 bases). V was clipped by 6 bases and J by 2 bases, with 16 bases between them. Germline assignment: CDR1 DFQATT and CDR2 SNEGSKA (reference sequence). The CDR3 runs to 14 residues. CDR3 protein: CSAKMGGLNTEAFF. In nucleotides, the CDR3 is TGCAGTGCCAAAATGGGGGGTTTAAACACTGAAGCTTTCTTT.

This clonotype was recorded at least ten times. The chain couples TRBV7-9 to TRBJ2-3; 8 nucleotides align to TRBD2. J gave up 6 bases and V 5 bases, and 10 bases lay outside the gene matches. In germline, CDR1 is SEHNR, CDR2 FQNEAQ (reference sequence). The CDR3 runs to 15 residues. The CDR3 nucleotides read TGTGCCAGCAGCCCTATAAGCGGGAGAGGGGATACGCAGTATTTT. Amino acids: CASSPISGRGDTQYF.

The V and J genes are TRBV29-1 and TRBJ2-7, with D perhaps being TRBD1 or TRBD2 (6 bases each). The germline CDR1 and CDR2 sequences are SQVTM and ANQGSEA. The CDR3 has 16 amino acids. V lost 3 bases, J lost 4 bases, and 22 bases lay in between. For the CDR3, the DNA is TGCAGCGTTGACCCTCGATCCGGGGCGGGACAATACGAGCAGTACGTC. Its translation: CSVDPRSGAGQYEQYV.

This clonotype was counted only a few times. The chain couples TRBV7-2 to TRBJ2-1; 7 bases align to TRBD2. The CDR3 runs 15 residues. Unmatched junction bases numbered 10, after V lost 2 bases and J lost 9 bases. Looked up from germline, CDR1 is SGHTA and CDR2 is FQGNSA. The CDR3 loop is CASSLYGGGPGEQFF. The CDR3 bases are TGTGCCAGCAGCTTATATGGGGGAGGGCCAGGTGAGCAGTTCTTC.

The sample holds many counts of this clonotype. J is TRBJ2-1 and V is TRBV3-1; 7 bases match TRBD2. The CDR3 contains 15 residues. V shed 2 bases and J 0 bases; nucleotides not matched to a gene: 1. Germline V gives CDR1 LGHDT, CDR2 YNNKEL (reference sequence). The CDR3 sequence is CASSQLAASYNEQFF. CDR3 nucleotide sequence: TGTGCCAGCAGCCAACTAGCGGCCTCCTACAATGAGCAGTTCTTC.

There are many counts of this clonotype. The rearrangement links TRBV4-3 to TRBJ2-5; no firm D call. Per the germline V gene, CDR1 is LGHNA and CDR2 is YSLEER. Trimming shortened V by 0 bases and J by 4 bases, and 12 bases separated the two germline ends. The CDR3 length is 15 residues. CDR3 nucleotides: TGCGCCAGCAGCCAAGAGCGATATGGTGGAGAGACCCAGTACTTC. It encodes CASSQERYGGETQYF.

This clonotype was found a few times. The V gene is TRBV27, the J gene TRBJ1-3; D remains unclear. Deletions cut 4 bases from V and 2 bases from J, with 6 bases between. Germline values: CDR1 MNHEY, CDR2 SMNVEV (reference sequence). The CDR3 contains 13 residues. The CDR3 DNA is TGTGCCAGCAGTTACCCCACTGGAAACACCATATATTTT. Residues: CASSYPTGNTIYF.

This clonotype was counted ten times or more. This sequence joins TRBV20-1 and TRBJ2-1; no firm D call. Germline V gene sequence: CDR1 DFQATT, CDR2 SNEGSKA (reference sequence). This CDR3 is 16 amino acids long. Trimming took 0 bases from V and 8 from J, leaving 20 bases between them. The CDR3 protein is CSARDLRLVPGDEQFF. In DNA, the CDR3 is TGCAGTGCTAGAGATCTTAGGCTAGTTCCAGGCGATGAGCAGTTCTTC.

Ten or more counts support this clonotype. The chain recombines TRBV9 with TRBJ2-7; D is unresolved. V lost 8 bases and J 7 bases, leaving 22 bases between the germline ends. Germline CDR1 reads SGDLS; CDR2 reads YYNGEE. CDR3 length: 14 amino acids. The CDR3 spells CASNPSGAKGEQYF. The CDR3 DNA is TGTGCCAGTAACCCTTCCGGCGCAAAAGGGGAGCAGTACTTC. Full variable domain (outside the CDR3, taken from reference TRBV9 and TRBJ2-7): DSGVTQTPKHLITATGQRVTLRCSPRSGDLSVYWYQQSLDQGLQFLIQYYNGEERAKGNILERFSAQQFPDLHSELNLSSLELGDSALYFCASNPSGAKGEQYFGPGTRLTVT.

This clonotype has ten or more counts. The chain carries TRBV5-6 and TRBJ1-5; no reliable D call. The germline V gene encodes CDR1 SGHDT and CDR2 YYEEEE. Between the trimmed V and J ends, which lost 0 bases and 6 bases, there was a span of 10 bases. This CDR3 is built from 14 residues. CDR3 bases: TGTGCCAGCAGCTTGGCCCAGGCGTCTCAGCCCCAGCATTTT. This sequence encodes CASSLAQASQPQHF.

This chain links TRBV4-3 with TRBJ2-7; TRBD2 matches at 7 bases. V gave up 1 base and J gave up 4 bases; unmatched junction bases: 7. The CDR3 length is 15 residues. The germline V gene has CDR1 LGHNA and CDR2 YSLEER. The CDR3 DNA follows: TGCGCCAGCAGCCAAGCCTTCGCCGGGGGGTACGAGCAGTACTTC. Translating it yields CASSQAFAGGYEQYF.

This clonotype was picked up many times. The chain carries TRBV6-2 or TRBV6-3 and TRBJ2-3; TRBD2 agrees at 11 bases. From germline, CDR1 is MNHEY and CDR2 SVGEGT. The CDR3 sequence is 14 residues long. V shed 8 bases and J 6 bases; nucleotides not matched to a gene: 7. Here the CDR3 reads CASSVLAGADTQYF. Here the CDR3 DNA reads TGTGCCAGCTCGGTACTAGCGGGAGCGGATACGCAGTATTTT.

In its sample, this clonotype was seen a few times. The DNA for the CDR3 is TGTGCCAGCAGTCCCTCGCTAGTCTCTCTATACGAGCAGTACTTC. It translates to CASSPSLVSLYEQYF. This sequence joins TRBV13 and TRBJ2-7; D remains unclear. The ends were cut back, 6 bases at V and 4 bases at J, with 19 bases in the middle. The CDR3 is made up of 15 amino acids. Germline V gene sequence: CDR1 PRHDT, CDR2 FYEKMQ (reference sequence).

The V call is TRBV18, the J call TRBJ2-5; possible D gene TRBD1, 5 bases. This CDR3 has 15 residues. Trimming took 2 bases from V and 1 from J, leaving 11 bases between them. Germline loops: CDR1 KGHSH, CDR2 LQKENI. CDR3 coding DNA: TGTGCCAGCTCACCATTACAGGTTGGCCAAGAGACCCAGTACTTC. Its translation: CASSPLQVGQETQYF.

The CDR3 reads CSAPSPSHTEAFF. The CDR3 DNA reads as TGCAGTGCCCCTTCCCCCAGCCACACTGAAGCTTTCTTT. The chain joins TRBV20-1 to TRBJ1-1; D gene unclear. V lost 6 bases and J 3 bases, leaving 14 bases between the germline ends. The CDR3 is made up of 13 amino acids. CDR1 is DFQATT, CDR2 SNEGSKA, per germline (reference sequence).